The 8 T cell receptor beta chains listed next were all sequenced from one sample in a study of glioma-infiltrating T cells. Using RNA template, CDR3s of TCR alpha and beta were amplified with iRepertoire arm-PCR. Each CDR3 protein is one row after TCRdb ran MiXCR on the multiplex PCR reads. The sample lists approximately 190,000 distinct CDR3 sequences; more than 30% were seen once. The sample was glioma tissue, nonneoplastic brain tissue, or PBMCs (not recorded which). These receptors all come from a human donor with low-grade glioma or glioblastoma, undergoing nonglioma brain surgery, or in good health (not recorded which).

Many counts were recorded for this clonotype. The chain carries TRBV16 and TRBJ1-1; D uncertain. The CDR3 sequence is 14 residues long. CDR1 KGHSY and CDR2 FQNENV come from the germline V gene. The ends were cut back, 1 base at V and 3 bases at J, with 9 bases in the middle. This CDR3 reads CASSQFNRYTEAFF. CDR3 DNA: TGTGCCAGCAGCCAATTTAACAGATACACTGAAGCTTTCTTT.

The chain carries TRBV19 and TRBJ2-3; D might be TRBD2 (6 bases). V lost 8 bases, J lost 5 bases, and 17 bases lay in between. Germline V gene lookup returns CDR1 LNHDA and CDR2 SQIVND (reference sequence). The CDR3 has 14 amino acids. The CDR3 coding sequence is TGTGCCAGTTCCCCGCGGAGGGAGATAGATACGCAGTATTTT. Translating it yields CASSPRREIDTQYF. Supplemented by reference TRBV19 and TRBJ2-3, the full variable domain reads DGGITQSPKYLFRKEGQNVTLSCEQNLNHDAMYWYRQDPGQGLRLIYYSQIVNDFQKGDIAEGYSVSREKKESFPLTVTSAQKNPTAFYLCASSPRREIDTQYFGPGTRLTVL.

Concerning this clonotype itself: A read error may be the cause here, since a much bigger clone is one base away. The chain uses TRBV11-2 and TRBJ2-1, with 7 bases fitting TRBD2. Germline CDR1 reads SGHAT; CDR2 reads FQNNGV. The CDR3 has 14 amino acids. The CDR3, as DNA: TGTGCCAGCAGCTCTAGCGGTAACTACAATGACCAGTTCTTC. It specifies CASSSSGNYNDQFF.

Of note for this clonotype: The junction departs from germline at one end; a sequencing error may be responsible. V gene TRBV5-1 combines with J gene TRBJ2-5; D unresolved. The CDR3 contains 14 residues. CDR1 and CDR2 from the germline V gene are SGHRS and YFSETQ. CDR3 protein: CASSLKNSQVTQYF. Written as DNA, the CDR3 is TGCGCCAGCAGCTTGAAGAACTCCCAAGTGACCCAGTACTTC.

This clonotype was counted ten times or more. The V call is TRBV6-1, the J call TRBJ1-2; weak D call: TRBD1 (5 bases). Trimming pared 7 bases from V and 4 bases from J, leaving 13 bases between. CDR1 MNHNS and CDR2 SASEGT come from the germline V gene. This CDR3 is built from 13 residues. CDR3 loop: CASTQGQSYGYTF. For the CDR3, the DNA is TGTGCCAGCACCCAGGGCCAAAGCTATGGCTACACCTTC.

This clonotype was picked up many times. The chain uses TRBV7-9 and TRBJ2-5; the match to TRBD2 covers 8 bases. Germline CDR1 is SEHNR and CDR2 is FQNEAQ (reference sequence). CDR3 length: 16 residues. V shed 6 bases and J 0 bases; nucleotides not matched to a gene: 9. Written as DNA, the CDR3 is TGTGCCAGCAGACCCGGGGTAGCGGGGTACCAAGAGACCCAGTACTTC. Protein sequence: CASRPGVAGYQETQYF.

The V call is TRBV19, the J call TRBJ1-1, with 8 bases that match TRBD1. The V gene end was trimmed by 7 bases and the J gene end by 3 bases; junction bases not matched to a gene: 4. The CDR3 runs to 13 residues. The germline gives CDR1 LNHDA, CDR2 SQIVND (reference sequence). CDR3 in amino acids: CASNMDRDTEAFF. CDR3 nucleotides: TGTGCCAGTAACATGGACAGGGACACTGAAGCTTTCTTT.

About this clonotype itself: At one end, the junction sequence differs from germline, possibly due to a read error. The chain combines TRBV6-2 or TRBV6-3 with TRBJ2-1; 7 bases are a match to TRBD2. CDR1 is MNHEY, CDR2 SVGEGT, per germline. The CDR3 spans 14 residues. In DNA, the CDR3 is TGTGTCAGCAGCTCACGACGGGACTATAGTGAGCAGTTCTTC. This translates into CVSSSRRDYSEQFF.